Following are 18 T cell receptor beta chains from one sample sequenced in a study of blood T cell repertoires in COVID-19. The protocol was immunoSEQ multiplex PCR, while the TCRdb copy is restricted to in-frame clones and leaves out a portion. The sample holds 250,000 to 350,000 clones, roughly 90% seen once. Input material: PBMCs or T cells enriched from blood (not recorded which). All receptors derive from a woman in her 30s who had recovered from COVID-19.

CDR3 sequence (DNA): TGTGCCAGCAGCTTAGTAAGGGACAGGGGCGGGCAAGAGACCCAGTACTTC. Translating it yields CASSLVRDRGGQETQYF. J is TRBJ2-5 and V is TRBV7-2; the match to TRBD1 covers 10 bases. This CDR3 contains 17 residues. In germline, CDR1 is SGHTA, CDR2 FQGNSA. With 1 base clipped from V and 2 bases from J, the junction kept 7 bases outside the gene matches.

The chain links TRBV18 to TRBJ2-1; no clear D gene. The CDR3 runs to 13 residues. The germline V gene encodes CDR1 KGHSH and CDR2 LQKENI. V lost 0 bases to trimming and J lost 8 bases, with 8 bases between them. DNA of the CDR3: TGTGCCAGCTCACCACCTTCAAGCGATGAGCAGTTCTTC. Protein sequence: CASSPPSSDEQFF.

There are a few counts of this clone. This chain joins TRBV14 and TRBJ1-5; D is unclear. CDR3 length: 14 amino acids. Germline loops: CDR1 SGHDN, CDR2 FVKESK. The V gene lost 4 bases and the J gene lost 0 bases, with 7 bases spanning the gap. CDR3 DNA sequence: TGTGCCAGCAGCCGGCAAAATAGCAATCAGCCCCAGCATTTT. The encoded protein is CASSRQNSNQPQHF.

CDR3 amino acids: CASTTLKGQGVTEQYF. CDR3 coding DNA: TGTGCCAGCACTACCCTTAAGGGACAGGGAGTAACCGAGCAGTACTTC. The genes are TRBV27 and TRBJ2-7, with 9 bases aligning to TRBD1. Losses at the gene ends were 7 bases for V and 6 bases for J; bases not matched to a gene: 16. The CDR3 contains 16 residues. Germline values: CDR1 MNHEY, CDR2 SMNVEV (reference sequence).

This clone came up once. V is TRBV27 and J is TRBJ1-6, with 11 positions matching TRBD1. Looked up from germline, CDR1 is MNHEY and CDR2 is SMNVEV (reference sequence). The CDR3 consists of 18 residues. J gave up 10 bases and V 4 bases, and 15 bases lay outside the gene matches. The CDR3 bases are TGTGCCAGCAGTTGGAAACCTCCGGGACAGGGGGAAGAATCACCCCTCCACTTT. This translates into CASSWKPPGQGEESPLHF.

The V gene is TRBV5-6, the J gene TRBJ1-5, with a possible D match to TRBD1 (5 bases). V was trimmed by 4 bases and J by 7 bases, leaving 12 bases between them. Germline loops: CDR1 SGHDT, CDR2 YYEEEE. The CDR3 is 13 residues long. Written as DNA, the CDR3 is TGTGCCAGCAGCGGGGGAGGGCTCCAGCCCCAGCATTTT. This translates into CASSGGGLQPQHF.

The rearrangement links TRBV20-1 to TRBJ1-2; a possible D gene is TRBD1 (6 bases). Deletions cut 3 bases from V and 5 bases from J, with 10 bases between. Germline CDR1 is DFQATT and CDR2 is SNEGSKA (reference sequence). The CDR3 runs to 12 residues. CDR3 in DNA: TGCAGTGCTAGTGGGGGGCGGTATGGCTACACCTTC. As protein: CSASGGRYGYTF.

The V call is TRBV10-3, the J call TRBJ2-5; possibly TRBD2 for D (5 bases). There are 13 residues in the CDR3. The V and J ends lost 0 bases and 9 bases respectively, with 11 bases between them. The germline V gene encodes CDR1 ENHRY and CDR2 SYGVKD. CDR3 sequence (DNA): TGTGCCATCAGTGAGTCCCTACTAGTTTCCCAGTACTTC. Its protein is CAISESLLVSQYF.

The genes are TRBV4-1 and TRBJ1-1; 10 nucleotides line up with TRBD1. This CDR3 region has 15 residues. The V and J ends lost 3 bases and 3 bases, in that order; junction bases with no gene match: 4. Germline CDR1 is MGHRA and CDR2 is YSYEKL. The CDR3 loop reads CASSQFGTGDTEAFF. In DNA form, the CDR3 reads TGCGCCAGCAGCCAGTTCGGGACAGGGGACACTGAAGCTTTCTTT.

The chain recombines TRBV11-2 with TRBJ2-1; D is unclear. The CDR3 totals 15 residues. V lost 5 bases, J lost 0 bases, and 11 bases lay in between. The germline gives CDR1 SGHAT, CDR2 FQNNGV. Here the CDR3 reads CASSADLSSYNEQFF. In nucleotides, the CDR3 is TGTGCCAGCAGCGCCGACTTAAGCTCCTACAATGAGCAGTTCTTC.

This rearrangement joins TRBV24-1 to TRBJ2-1; D is possibly TRBD1 (8 bases). The ends were cut back, 0 bases at V and 9 bases at J, with 14 bases in the middle. The CDR3 has 15 amino acids. In germline, CDR1 is KGHDR, CDR2 SFDVKD. The CDR3 DNA reads as TGTGCCACCAGTGATTTGCGGACAGGGAGGGTTGAGCAGTTCTTC. This gives the protein CATSDLRTGRVEQFF.

The chain uses TRBV24-1 and TRBJ2-7; D is possibly TRBD1 (5 bases). The V end lost 1 base, the J end lost 0 bases, and 18 bases lay between the germline ends. This CDR3 comprises 18 residues. The germline V gene has CDR1 KGHDR and CDR2 SFDVKD. The CDR3 nucleotides read TGTGCCACCAGTGATTTCGATGTAGAGCAGGACACCTCCTACGAGCAGTACTTC. It is translated as CATSDFDVEQDTSYEQYF.

V gene TRBV5-1 combines with J gene TRBJ1-3; D not resolved. V dropped 1 base and J dropped 0 bases, with 8 bases sitting between them. The CDR3 totals 15 residues. CDR1 is SGHRS, CDR2 YFSETQ, per germline. Here the CDR3 reads CASSLIPSSGNTIYF. The CDR3 DNA is TGCGCCAGCAGCTTGATTCCGAGCTCTGGAAACACCATATATTTT.

The rearrangement joins TRBV7-9 to TRBJ2-2; 7 positions match TRBD2. From germline, CDR1 is SEHNR and CDR2 FQNEAQ (reference sequence). The CDR3 is made up of 15 amino acids. The V segment lost 4 bases and the J segment 0 bases; nucleotides outside the gene matches: 2. Here the CDR3 DNA reads TGTGCCAGCAGCTCTGGGGGGGCGAACACCGGGGAGCTGTTTTTT. Its translation is CASSSGGANTGELFF.

This clone was detected once. The chain is built from TRBV6-2 or TRBV6-3 and TRBJ1-5; 8 bases match TRBD1. The CDR3 is 15 amino acids. Germline V CDR1 and CDR2: MNHEY, SVGEGT. The trim removed 5 bases at V and 7 bases at J, leaving 10 bases unmatched. The CDR3 sequence: CASSRDRTSWQPQHF. In DNA, the CDR3 is TGTGCCAGCAGTAGGGACAGGACCTCATGGCAGCCCCAGCATTTT.

CDR3 bases: TGCGCCAGCAGCTCCACAGGTCAACTAGCGGGGGCCGACGAGCAGTACTTC. Translated, it gives CASSSTGQLAGADEQYF. The rearrangement joins TRBV4-1 to TRBJ2-7; 11 nucleotides align to TRBD2. The germline gives CDR1 MGHRA, CDR2 YSYEKL. With 5 bases clipped from V and 5 bases from J, the junction kept 14 bases outside the gene matches. This CDR3 comprises 17 residues.

The chain combines TRBV6-2 or TRBV6-3 with TRBJ2-3; 8 positions match TRBD1. The CDR3 consists of 16 residues. Per the germline V gene, CDR1 is MNHEY and CDR2 is SVGEGT. V shed 0 bases, J shed 1 base, and the junction held 3 bases outside the gene matches. The DNA of the CDR3 is TGTGCCAGCAGTTACTCTCCGGGACAGGGCACAGATACGCAGTATTTT. It codes for CASSYSPGQGTDTQYF.

V gene TRBV29-1 combines with J gene TRBJ2-7; TRBD1 agrees at 7 bases. CDR1 and CDR2 from the germline V gene are SQVTM and ANQGSEA. This CDR3 spans 13 amino acids. The junction had 7 bases not matched to a gene; V was cut back by 5 bases and J by 3 bases. In nucleotides, the CDR3 is TGCAGCGTTAGGGGGACAGTACTCTACGAGCAGTACTTC. Amino acids: CSVRGTVLYEQYF.